Given below is one T cell receptor beta chain in context. This specimen belongs to a study of CD8 T cells in Susac syndrome. Reverse transcription of roughly 0.5 to 1 ug RNA was carried out with random hexamers. TCRdb re-called the immunoSEQ multiplex PCR reads with MiXCR, one entry per CDR3 protein. The sample contains a few hundred thousand distinct CDR3 sequences, 70% to 90% of which appear only once. The CDR3 length is 19 residues. The ends were cut back, 5 bases at V and 2 bases at J, with 25 bases in the middle. Germline loops: CDR1 SEHNR, CDR2 FQNEAQ (reference sequence). The sequenced sample was CD8+ T cells from PBMCs. V usage is TRBV7-9 and J usage is TRBJ1-5, with a weak D call TRBD1 (6 bases). This sequence originates from a human donor with multiple sclerosis. The CDR3 bases are TGTGCCAGCAGCCCCGTTGGGGGGCAGTCGCAAGATGGCAATCAGCCCCAGCATTTT. Translating it yields CASSPVGGQSQDGNQPQHF.